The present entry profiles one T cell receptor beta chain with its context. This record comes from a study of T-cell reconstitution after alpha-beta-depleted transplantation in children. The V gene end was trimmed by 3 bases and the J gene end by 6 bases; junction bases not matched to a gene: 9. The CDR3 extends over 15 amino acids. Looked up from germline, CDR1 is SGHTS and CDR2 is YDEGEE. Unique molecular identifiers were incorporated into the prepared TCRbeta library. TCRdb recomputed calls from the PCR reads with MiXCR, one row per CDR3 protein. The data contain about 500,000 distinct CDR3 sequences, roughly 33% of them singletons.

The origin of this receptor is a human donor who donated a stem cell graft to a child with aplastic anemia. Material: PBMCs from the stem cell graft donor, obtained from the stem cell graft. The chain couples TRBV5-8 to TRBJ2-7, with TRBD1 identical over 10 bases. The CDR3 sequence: CASSYAGTGVREQYV. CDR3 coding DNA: TGTGCCAGCAGCTACGCCGGGACAGGGGTACGCGAGCAGTACGTC.